The TCR beta chain described here comes from a study of blood T cell repertoires in COVID-19. Across the whole study: Spain, Italy and the United States supplied samples that represented acute and convalescent COVID-19. In each case, the material was cDNA or gDNA derived from T cells, B-cell-depleted T cells, or PBMCs.

Authors' methods: Researchers report that nucleated cell counts were estimated from reference gene primer amplification. The protocol was immunoSEQ multiplex PCR, while the TCRdb copy is restricted to in-frame clones and leaves out a portion. V, J and clone size are those of that table, while D and trimming were read from the DNA. The sample lists 200,000 or so clones, under 85% occurring once. Germline-derived CDR1 and CDR2 are WNHNN and SYGVQD (reference sequence). V shed 6 bases, J shed 5 bases, and the junction held 8 bases outside the gene matches. This CDR3 region has 15 residues. In its sample, this clone was seen a few times.

The specimen was peripheral blood. The TCR was taken from a man aged 55 to 69 with active or convalescent COVID-19. V and J are TRBV10-1 and TRBJ2-5; 11 positions match TRBD1. In nucleotides, the CDR3 is TGCGCCAGCAGACGCAAGGGACAGGGGGACGAGACCCAGTACTTC. Its protein product is CASRRKGQGDETQYF.